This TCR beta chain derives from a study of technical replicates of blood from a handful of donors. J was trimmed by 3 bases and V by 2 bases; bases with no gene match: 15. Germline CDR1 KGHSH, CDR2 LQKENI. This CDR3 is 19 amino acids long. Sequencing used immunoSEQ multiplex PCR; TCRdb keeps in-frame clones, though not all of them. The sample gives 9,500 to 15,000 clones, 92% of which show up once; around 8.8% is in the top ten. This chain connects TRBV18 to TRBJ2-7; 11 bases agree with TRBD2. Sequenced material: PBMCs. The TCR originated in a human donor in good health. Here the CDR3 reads CASSPETGGLLAGDYEQYF. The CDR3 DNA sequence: TGTGCCAGCTCACCAGAGACAGGGGGTTTACTAGCGGGAGACTACGAGCAGTACTTC.